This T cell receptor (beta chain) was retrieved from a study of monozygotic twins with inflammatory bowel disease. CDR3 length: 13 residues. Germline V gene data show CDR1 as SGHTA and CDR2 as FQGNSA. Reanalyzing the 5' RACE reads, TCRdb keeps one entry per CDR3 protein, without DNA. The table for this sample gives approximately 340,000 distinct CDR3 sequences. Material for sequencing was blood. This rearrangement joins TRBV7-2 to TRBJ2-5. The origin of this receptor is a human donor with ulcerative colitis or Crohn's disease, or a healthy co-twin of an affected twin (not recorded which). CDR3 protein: CASSLVVGETQYF. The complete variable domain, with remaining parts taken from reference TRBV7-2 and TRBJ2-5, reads GAGVSQSPSNKVTEKGKDVELRCDPISGHTALYWYRQSLGQGLEFLIYFQGNSAPDKSGLPSDRFSAERTGGSVSTLTIQRTQQEDSAVYLCASSLVVGETQYFGPGTRLLVL.